This is a list of T cell receptor beta chains from one sample in a study of T cells in Graves' hyperthyroidism and ophthalmopathy. TCRdb re-called the multiplex PCR reads through MiXCR, storing one row per CDR3 protein. In the table there are a few hundred thousand distinct CDR3 sequences, more than 15% of which are singletons. The sample taken for sequencing was blood. The receptors were gathered from a woman in her late teens or twenties with Graves' hyperthyroidism that later progressed to Graves' ophthalmopathy. Each CDR3 is given with its conserved first and last residue. Fields, in order: J gene, V gene, CDR3 protein.

j_gene: TRBJ2-3; v_gene: TRBV20-1; CDR3aa: CSARELYTDTQYF
j_gene: TRBJ1-6; v_gene: TRBV4-1; CDR3aa: CASSERTIYNSPLHF
j_gene: TRBJ2-3; v_gene: TRBV29-1; CDR3aa: CSVWGSSTDTQYF
j_gene: TRBJ2-2; v_gene: TRBV19; CDR3aa: CASSQTSGRTRPGELFF
j_gene: TRBJ2-7; v_gene: TRBV18; CDR3aa: CASSPSWGGSMVYEQYF
j_gene: TRBJ2-5; v_gene: TRBV4-1; CDR3aa: CASSQAAGPPETQYF
j_gene: TRBJ2-7; v_gene: TRBV2; CDR3aa: CASSERTSSDEQYF
j_gene: TRBJ1-2; v_gene: TRBV4-1; CDR3aa: CASSQTGTGNGYTF
j_gene: TRBJ2-1; v_gene: TRBV11-2; CDR3aa: CASSPGLANEQFF
j_gene: TRBJ2-7; v_gene: TRBV15; CDR3aa: CATSRDRGPYEQYF
j_gene: TRBJ2-7; v_gene: TRBV28; CDR3aa: CASRGSGLFEQYF
j_gene: TRBJ1-5; v_gene: TRBV20-1; CDR3aa: CSARVSALNQPQHF
j_gene: TRBJ2-3; v_gene: TRBV12-3/TRBV12-4; CDR3aa: CASSLQGGIGGDTQYF
j_gene: TRBJ1-2; v_gene: TRBV5-1; CDR3aa: CASSSTGLYGYTF
j_gene: TRBJ2-2; v_gene: TRBV6-2/TRBV6-3; CDR3aa: CASSYNRGELFF
j_gene: TRBJ2-3; v_gene: TRBV28; CDR3aa: CANAPGASTDTQYF
j_gene: TRBJ2-1; v_gene: TRBV28; CDR3aa: CASRTKGQLYNEQFF
j_gene: TRBJ2-5; v_gene: TRBV12-3/TRBV12-4; CDR3aa: CASSSLAGSTWETQYF
j_gene: TRBJ2-5; v_gene: TRBV20-1; CDR3aa: CSAPTSGQETQYF
j_gene: TRBJ2-3; v_gene: TRBV2; CDR3aa: CASSSERGSTDTQYF
j_gene: TRBJ1-1; v_gene: TRBV7-8; CDR3aa: CASSSNRERPRLTEAFF
j_gene: TRBJ2-7; v_gene: TRBV5-1; CDR3aa: CASSLEGGQGYEQYF
j_gene: TRBJ1-4; v_gene: TRBV9; CDR3aa: CASSLAGKTNEKLFF
j_gene: TRBJ1-4; v_gene: TRBV6-5; CDR3aa: CASSYKGLANEKLFF
j_gene: TRBJ1-4; v_gene: TRBV7-9; CDR3aa: CASSLGKDTNVGEKLFF
j_gene: TRBJ2-3; v_gene: TRBV7-8; CDR3aa: CASSLITDTDTQYF
j_gene: TRBJ2-5; v_gene: TRBV9; CDR3aa: CASSASGTSAETQYF
j_gene: TRBJ2-2; v_gene: TRBV27; CDR3aa: CASSFSKLVGGELFF
j_gene: TRBJ2-1; v_gene: TRBV5-1; CDR3aa: CASSEDRHYNEQFF
j_gene: TRBJ2-4; v_gene: TRBV7-9; CDR3aa: CASSLGSGSGNIQYF
j_gene: TRBJ2-6; v_gene: TRBV7-2; CDR3aa: CASSLAWGGVSGANVLTF
j_gene: TRBJ1-2; v_gene: TRBV7-2; CDR3aa: CASSLVVLPTDYGYTF
j_gene: TRBJ2-2; v_gene: TRBV9; CDR3aa: CASSVVVTSGYTGELFF
j_gene: TRBJ1-5; v_gene: TRBV28; CDR3aa: CASSWDREFFQPQHF
j_gene: TRBJ1-1; v_gene: TRBV4-1; CDR3aa: CASSRNRDNTEAFF
j_gene: TRBJ2-7; v_gene: TRBV13; CDR3aa: CASSLRDTSYEQYF
j_gene: TRBJ2-5; v_gene: TRBV27; CDR3aa: CASGLTSGIGETQYF
j_gene: TRBJ2-7; v_gene: TRBV20-1; CDR3aa: CSARDGLADYEQYF
j_gene: TRBJ1-5; v_gene: TRBV28; CDR3aa: CASSAGNQPQHF
j_gene: TRBJ2-2; v_gene: TRBV10-3; CDR3aa: CAISESGSWELFF
j_gene: TRBJ2-4; v_gene: TRBV3-1; CDR3aa: CASSQEWTSGRLAKNIQYF
j_gene: TRBJ2-1; v_gene: TRBV7-8; CDR3aa: CASSLAQGLAKNEQFF
j_gene: TRBJ1-5; v_gene: TRBV24-1; CDR3aa: CATSDPLGQPQHF
j_gene: TRBJ2-2; v_gene: TRBV9; CDR3aa: CASSSGWAGGTGELFF
j_gene: TRBJ1-2; v_gene: TRBV3-1; CDR3aa: CASSQAGTGGYTF
j_gene: TRBJ2-5; v_gene: TRBV20-1; CDR3aa: CSAFSAGEGETQYF
j_gene: TRBJ2-1; v_gene: TRBV28; CDR3aa: CASRDNEQFF
j_gene: TRBJ2-1; v_gene: TRBV13; CDR3aa: CASSSRTRPHNEQFF
j_gene: TRBJ2-1; v_gene: TRBV20-1; CDR3aa: CSARVPQGEEFF
j_gene: TRBJ2-7; v_gene: TRBV5-1; CDR3aa: CASSFTSGSYEQYF
j_gene: TRBJ2-1; v_gene: TRBV7-2; CDR3aa: CASSLGSSVGQFF
j_gene: TRBJ2-3; v_gene: TRBV24-1; CDR3aa: CATSESGTGGTDTQYF
j_gene: TRBJ2-7; v_gene: TRBV2; CDR3aa: CASNGQASYEQCF
j_gene: TRBJ2-7; v_gene: TRBV2; CDR3aa: CASRTRQGAHEQYF
j_gene: TRBJ2-1; v_gene: TRBV20-1; CDR3aa: CSARDRNYGMEQFF